What follows are 18 T cell receptor beta chains derived from one specimen sequenced in a study of identical twins. One entry per CDR3 protein, called by TCRdb with MiXCR from the 5' RACE reads. This table holds about 890,000 distinct CDR3 sequences, 9% to 15% found once. The data also belong to a second study, concerning yellow fever vaccine responses in identical twins.

Sequencing was carried out using PBMCs. All receptors derive from a woman under 30 in good health.

The chain combines TRBV5-6 with TRBJ1-3; D possibly corresponds to TRBD1 (6 bases). The V and J ends lost 6 bases and 2 bases respectively, with 12 bases between them. CDR3 length: 14 residues. CDR1 SGHDT and CDR2 YYEEEE come from the germline V gene. The DNA for the CDR3 is TGTGCCAGCACCTCGAGGGGGACTGGAAACACCATATATTTT. Its translation: CASTSRGTGNTIYF.

This clonotype was recorded a few times. V usage is TRBV5-1 and J usage is TRBJ1-3; 9 nucleotides match TRBD1. The CDR3 is 16 amino acids. The V and J ends lost 3 bases and 2 bases, in that order; junction bases with no gene match: 6. CDR1 is SGHRS and CDR2 is YFSETQ in the germline V gene. CDR3 sequence reads: CASSSLQGATGNTIYF. CDR3 DNA: TGCGCCAGCAGCTCACTACAGGGGGCTACTGGAAACACCATATATTTT.

At least ten counts were recorded for this clonotype. The chain is built from TRBV12-3 or TRBV12-4 and TRBJ1-1; D gene uncertain. The CDR3 is 13 residues long. Trimming stripped 1 base from V and 3 bases from J, with 6 bases between. CDR3 in amino acids: CASSLVQDTEAFF. In DNA form, the CDR3 reads TGTGCCAGCAGTTTAGTGCAGGACACTGAAGCTTTCTTT.

This clonotype showed up just a few times. The V and J genes are TRBV12-3 or TRBV12-4 and TRBJ1-1, with 9 bases fitting TRBD1. The CDR3 contains 18 residues. The V gene end was trimmed by 3 bases and the J gene end by 4 bases; junction bases not matched to a gene: 15. In nucleotides, the CDR3 is TGTGCCAGCAGTTTTCGGGACCAATGGACAGGGGCCGTCACTGAAGCTTTCTTT. Protein product: CASSFRDQWTGAVTEAFF.

V is TRBV12-3 or TRBV12-4 and J is TRBJ2-5; 9 bases fit TRBD2. J lost 2 bases, V lost 7 bases, and 11 bases had no gene match. The CDR3 runs 16 residues. As DNA, the CDR3 is TGTGCCAGCAAACCACACCGGACTAGCGATCAAGAGACCCAGTACTTC. Its translation: CASKPHRTSDQETQYF.

This clonotype turned up a few times. The rearrangement uses TRBV20-1 and TRBJ2-5; 8 bases map to TRBD2. J gave up 0 bases and V 6 bases, and 9 bases lay outside the gene matches. The germline V gene has CDR1 DFQATT and CDR2 SNEGSKA (reference sequence). The CDR3 has 15 amino acids. DNA for the CDR3: TGCAGTGCGAGGGATAGCGGGATGAACCAAGAGACCCAGTACTTC. It is translated as CSARDSGMNQETQYF.

The genes are TRBV29-1 and TRBJ1-1, with D uncertain. The germline CDR1 and CDR2 sequences are SQVTM and ANQGSEA. V lost 4 bases, J lost 0 bases, and 12 bases lay in between. The CDR3 length is 14 residues. CDR3 residues: CSVAKGSVNTEAFF. The CDR3, as DNA: TGCAGCGTTGCTAAAGGCTCGGTGAACACTGAAGCTTTCTTT.

In this sample, this clonotype turned up a few times. The CDR3 loop reads CASSQGQGRTEAFF. The CDR3 DNA reads TGCGCCAGCAGCCAAGGACAGGGGCGGACTGAAGCTTTCTTT. The chain has TRBV4-1 and TRBJ1-1, with 8 bases aligning to TRBD1. Trimming took 1 base from V and 5 from J; bases not matched to a gene: 3. Germline CDR1 is MGHRA and CDR2 is YSYEKL. This CDR3 has 14 residues.

The V gene is TRBV2, the J gene TRBJ2-2; D possibly corresponds to TRBD1 (6 bases). The germline V gene encodes CDR1 SNHLY and CDR2 FYNNEI. The CDR3 has 15 residues. The V end lost 4 bases, the J end lost 7 bases, and 16 bases lay between the germline ends. CDR3 DNA: TGTGCCAGCAGTGTTCGAGAGTCAGGGGTCGGGGAGCTGTTTTTT. Translation: CASSVRESGVGELFF.

This clonotype was seen ten or more times. The chain carries TRBV7-9 and TRBJ1-1; D remains unclear. Germline loops: CDR1 SEHNR, CDR2 FQNEAQ (reference sequence). V lost 3 bases to trimming and J lost 6 bases, with 8 bases between them. The CDR3 is 12 residues long. The CDR3 is CASSFSSSEAFF. The CDR3, as DNA: TGTGCCAGCAGCTTTTCTAGCTCTGAAGCTTTCTTT.

J is TRBJ2-3 and V is TRBV6-1; D gene uncertain. V lost 7 bases to trimming and J lost 0 bases, with 8 bases between them. This CDR3 contains 13 residues. The V gene's germline CDR1 is MNHNS and CDR2 SASEGT. As DNA, the CDR3 is TGTGCCAGCAACCATCCTAGCACAGATACGCAGTATTTT. Its protein is CASNHPSTDTQYF.

This clonotype was seen ten or more times. The chain is built from TRBV12-3 or TRBV12-4 and TRBJ1-1; D not resolved. CDR3 length equals 13 residues. V was trimmed by 0 bases and J by 4 bases, leaving 6 bases between them. CDR3 coding DNA: TGTGCCAGCAGTTTAGCGTCGGTCACTGAAGCTTTCTTT. It encodes CASSLASVTEAFF.

There are a few counts of this clonotype. The chain joins TRBV4-2 to TRBJ2-7, with TRBD1 identical over 8 bases. This CDR3 contains 16 residues. Germline V gene lookup returns CDR1 LGHNA and CDR2 YNFKEQ. J gave up 5 bases and V 0 bases, and 9 bases lay outside the gene matches. The CDR3 loop is CASSQDVARGLNEQYF. For the CDR3, the DNA is TGTGCCAGCAGCCAAGATGTCGCCAGGGGGCTTAACGAGCAGTACTTC.

In DNA, the CDR3 is TGTGCCAGCAGTGAACAACACTCTGGGGCCAACGTCCTGACTTTC. Translation: CASSEQHSGANVLTF. The chain recombines TRBV6-4 with TRBJ2-6; no reliable D call. Trimming cost V 3 bases and J 0 bases, with 6 bases left between them. Looked up from germline, CDR1 is MRHNA and CDR2 is SNTAGT. There are 15 residues in the CDR3.

V usage is TRBV14 and J usage is TRBJ2-2, with D possibly called TRBD1 or TRBD2 (5 bases each). CDR3 size: 18 residues. Per the germline V gene, CDR1 is SGHDN and CDR2 is FVKESK. Trimming pared 3 bases from V and 0 bases from J, leaving 17 bases between. This chain's CDR3 is CASSQKILGDANTGELFF. In DNA form, the CDR3 reads TGTGCCAGCAGCCAGAAAATTCTGGGGGACGCGAACACCGGGGAGCTGTTTTTT.

This clonotype showed up just a few times. The rearrangement joins TRBV12-3 or TRBV12-4 to TRBJ2-3; possibly TRBD1 for D (5 bases). This CDR3 region has 15 residues. Trimming left V 1 base short and J 2 bases short, with 10 bases between. This chain's CDR3 is CASSLGGPPTDTQYF. The CDR3 coding sequence is TGTGCCAGCAGTTTAGGGGGCCCTCCCACAGATACGCAGTATTTT.

This clonotype has more than one count but fewer than ten. The chain has TRBV12-3 or TRBV12-4 and TRBJ2-3, with a tentative D call TRBD1 (5 bases). The ends were cut back, 6 bases at V and 4 bases at J, with 14 bases in the middle. The CDR3 is 14 residues long. The CDR3 region has the DNA TGTGCCAGCAGCAGGACATCGTGGGCAGATACGCAGTATTTT. Residues: CASSRTSWADTQYF.

The sample holds a few counts of this clonotype. The chain joins TRBV6-1 to TRBJ2-3, with D possibly matching TRBD2 (6 bases). CDR1 and CDR2 from the germline V gene are MNHNS and SASEGT. The V end lost 5 bases, the J end lost 4 bases, and 16 bases lay between the germline ends. This CDR3 has 15 amino acids. DNA of the CDR3: TGTGCCAGCAGTCGGCAACTGGAGGGTCCAGATACGCAGTATTTT. As protein: CASSRQLEGPDTQYF.